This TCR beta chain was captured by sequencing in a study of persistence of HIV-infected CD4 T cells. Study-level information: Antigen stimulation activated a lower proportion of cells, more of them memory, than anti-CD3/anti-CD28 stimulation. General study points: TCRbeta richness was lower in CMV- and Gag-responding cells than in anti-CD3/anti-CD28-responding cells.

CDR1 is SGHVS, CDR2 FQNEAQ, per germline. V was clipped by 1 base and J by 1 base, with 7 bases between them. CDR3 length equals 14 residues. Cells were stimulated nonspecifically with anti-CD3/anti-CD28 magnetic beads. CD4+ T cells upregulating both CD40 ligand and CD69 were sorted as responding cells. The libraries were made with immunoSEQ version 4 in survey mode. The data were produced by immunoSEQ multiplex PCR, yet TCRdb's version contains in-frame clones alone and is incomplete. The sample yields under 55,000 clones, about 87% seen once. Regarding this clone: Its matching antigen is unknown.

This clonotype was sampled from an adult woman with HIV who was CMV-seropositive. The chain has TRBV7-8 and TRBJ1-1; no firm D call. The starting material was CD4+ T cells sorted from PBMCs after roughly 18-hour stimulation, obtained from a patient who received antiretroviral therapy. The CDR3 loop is CASSLGTANTEAFF. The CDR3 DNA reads TGTGCCAGCAGCTTAGGGACGGCGAACACTGAAGCTTTCTTT. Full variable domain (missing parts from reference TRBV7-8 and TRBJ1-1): GAGVSQSPRYKVAKRGQDVALRCDPISGHVSLFWYQQALGQGPEFLTYFQNEAQLDKSGLPSDRFFAERPEGSVSTLKIQRTQQEDSAVYLCASSLGTANTEAFFGQGTRLTVV.